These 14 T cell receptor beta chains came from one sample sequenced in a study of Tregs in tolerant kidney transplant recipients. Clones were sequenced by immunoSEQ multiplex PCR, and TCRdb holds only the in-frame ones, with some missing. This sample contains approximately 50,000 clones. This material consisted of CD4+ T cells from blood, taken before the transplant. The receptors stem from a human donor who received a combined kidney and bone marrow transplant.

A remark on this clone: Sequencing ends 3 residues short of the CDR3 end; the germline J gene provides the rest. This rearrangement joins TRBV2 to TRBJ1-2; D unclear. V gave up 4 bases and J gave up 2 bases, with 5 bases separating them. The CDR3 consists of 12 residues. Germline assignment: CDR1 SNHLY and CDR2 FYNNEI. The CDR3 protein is CASSVQNYGYTF. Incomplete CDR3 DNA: TGTGCCAGCAGTGTACAGAACTATGGC.

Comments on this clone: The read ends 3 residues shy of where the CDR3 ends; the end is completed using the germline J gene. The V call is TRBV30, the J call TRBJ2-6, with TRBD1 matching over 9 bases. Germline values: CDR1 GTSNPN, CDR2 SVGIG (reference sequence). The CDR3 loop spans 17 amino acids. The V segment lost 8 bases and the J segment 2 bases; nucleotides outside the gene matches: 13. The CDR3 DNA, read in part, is TGTGCCCTCCTACGGGACAGGGTTTCTGCTGGGGCCAACGTC. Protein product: CALLRDRVSAGANV. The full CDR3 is CALLRDRVSAGANVLTF.

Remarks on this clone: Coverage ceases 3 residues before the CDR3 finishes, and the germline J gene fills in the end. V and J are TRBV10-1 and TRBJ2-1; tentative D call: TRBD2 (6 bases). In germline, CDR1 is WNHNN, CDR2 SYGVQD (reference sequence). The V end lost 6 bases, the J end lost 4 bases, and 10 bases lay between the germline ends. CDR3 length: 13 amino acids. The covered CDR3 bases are TGCGCCAGCAGCGCGGGACTGTACAATGAG. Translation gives CASSAGLYNE. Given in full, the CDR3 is CASSAGLYNEQFF.

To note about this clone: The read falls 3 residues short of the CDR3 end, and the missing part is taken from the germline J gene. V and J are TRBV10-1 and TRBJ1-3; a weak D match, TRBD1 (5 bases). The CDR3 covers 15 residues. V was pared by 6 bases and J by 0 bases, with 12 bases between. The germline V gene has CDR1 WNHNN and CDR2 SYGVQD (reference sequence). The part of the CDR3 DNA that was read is TGCGCCAGCAGCCTCGACAGCGTCTCTGGAAACACC. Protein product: CASSLDSVSGNT. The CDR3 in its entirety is CASSLDSVSGNTIYF.

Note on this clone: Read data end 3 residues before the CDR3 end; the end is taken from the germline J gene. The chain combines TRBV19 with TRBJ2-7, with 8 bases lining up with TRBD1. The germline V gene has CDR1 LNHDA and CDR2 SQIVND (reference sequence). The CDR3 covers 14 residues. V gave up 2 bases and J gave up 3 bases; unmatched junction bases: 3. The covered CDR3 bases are TGTGCCAGTAGTATACTTGGACAGGGCTACGAG. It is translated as CASSILGQGYE. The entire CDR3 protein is CASSILGQGYEQYF.

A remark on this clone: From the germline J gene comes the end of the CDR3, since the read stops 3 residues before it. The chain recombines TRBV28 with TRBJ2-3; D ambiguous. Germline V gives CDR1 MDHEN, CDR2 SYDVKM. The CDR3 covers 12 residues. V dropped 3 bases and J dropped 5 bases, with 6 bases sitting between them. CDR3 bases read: TGTGCCAGCAGTTTCGGTGGAGATACG. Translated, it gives CASSFGGDT. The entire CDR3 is CASSFGGDTQYF.

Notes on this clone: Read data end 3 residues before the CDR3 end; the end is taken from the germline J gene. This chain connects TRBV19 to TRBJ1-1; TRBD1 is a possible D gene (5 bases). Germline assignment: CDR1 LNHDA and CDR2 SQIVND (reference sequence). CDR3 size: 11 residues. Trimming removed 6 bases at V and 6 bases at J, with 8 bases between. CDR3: CASRGVSEAFF. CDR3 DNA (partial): TGTGCCAGTAGAGGGGTATCTGAA.

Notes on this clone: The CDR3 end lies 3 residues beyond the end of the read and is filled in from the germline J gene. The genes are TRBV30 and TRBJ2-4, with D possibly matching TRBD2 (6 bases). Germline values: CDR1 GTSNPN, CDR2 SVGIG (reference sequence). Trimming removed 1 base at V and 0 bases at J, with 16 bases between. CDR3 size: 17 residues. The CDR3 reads CAWSATRGNLAKNIQYF. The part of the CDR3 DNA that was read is TGTGCCTGGAGTGCGACCCGGGGGAATCTAGCCAAAAACATT.

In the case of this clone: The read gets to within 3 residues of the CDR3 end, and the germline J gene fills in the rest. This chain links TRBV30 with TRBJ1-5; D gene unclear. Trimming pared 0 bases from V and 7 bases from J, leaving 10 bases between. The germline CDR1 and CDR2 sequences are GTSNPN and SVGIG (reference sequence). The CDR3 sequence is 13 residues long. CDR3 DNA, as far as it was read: TGTGCCTGGAGTGTCCAGGCGAACCAGCCC. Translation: CAWSVQANQP. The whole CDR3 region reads CAWSVQANQPQHF.

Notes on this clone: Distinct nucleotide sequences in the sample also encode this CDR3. The chain's CDR3 is CASSSGLATDTQYF. The part of the CDR3 DNA that was read is TGTGCCAGCAGCTCCGGACTAGCAACTGATACG. The chain has TRBV7-2 and TRBJ2-3; 8 positions agree with TRBD2. The read halts 3 residues ahead of the CDR3 end, with the missing end drawn from the germline J gene. There are 14 residues in the CDR3. CDR1 and CDR2 (germline): SGHTA, FQGNSA. V was pared by 4 bases and J by 6 bases, with 6 bases of the junction left unmatched.

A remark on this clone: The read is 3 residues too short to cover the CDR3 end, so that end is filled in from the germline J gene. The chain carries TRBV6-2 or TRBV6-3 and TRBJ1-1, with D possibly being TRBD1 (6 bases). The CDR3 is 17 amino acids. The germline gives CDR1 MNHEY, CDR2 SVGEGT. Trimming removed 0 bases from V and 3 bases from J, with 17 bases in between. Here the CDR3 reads CASSYSGQGRRYTEAFF. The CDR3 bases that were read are TGTGCCAGCAGTTACTCGGGGCAGGGGCGCAGATACACTGAA.

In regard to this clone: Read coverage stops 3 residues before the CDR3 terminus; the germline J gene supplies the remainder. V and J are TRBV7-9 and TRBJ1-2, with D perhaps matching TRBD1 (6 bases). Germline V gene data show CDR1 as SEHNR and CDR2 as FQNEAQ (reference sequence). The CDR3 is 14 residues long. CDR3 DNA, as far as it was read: TGTGCCAGCAGCGTGGCGGGGGGCTTACAAGGC. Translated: CASSVAGGLQG. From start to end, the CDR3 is CASSVAGGLQGYTF.

CDR3 DNA (partial): TGTGCCAGCACACAGGGGGCGGAGACC. Translating gives CASTQGAET. The whole CDR3 sequence is CASTQGAETQYF. This sequence joins TRBV6-2 or TRBV6-3 and TRBJ2-5; 9 bases match TRBD1. The CDR3 goes on 3 residues after the read ends, and that part is filled in from the germline J gene. Germline assignment: CDR1 MNHEY and CDR2 SVGEGT. Unmatched junction bases numbered 2, after V lost 7 bases and J lost 5 bases. CDR3 length: 12 residues.

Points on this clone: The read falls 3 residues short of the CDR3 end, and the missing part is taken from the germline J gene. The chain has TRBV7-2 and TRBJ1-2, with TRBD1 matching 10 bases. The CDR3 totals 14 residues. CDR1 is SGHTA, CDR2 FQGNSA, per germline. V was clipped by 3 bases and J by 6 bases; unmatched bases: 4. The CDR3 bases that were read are TGTGCCAGCAGCTTTTGGACAGGGGGGGATGGC. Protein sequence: CASSFWTGGDG. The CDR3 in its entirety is CASSFWTGGDGYTF.